Sequencing of this T cell receptor (beta chain) was carried out in a study of blood T cell repertoires in COVID-19. Study-wide background: The United States, Italy and Spain supplied acute and convalescent COVID-19 samples. Sources were T cells, B-cell-depleted T cells, or PBMCs; the material itself was cDNA or gDNA.

Original processing methods: Estimation of nucleated cell counts relied on the amplification of reference gene primers. Generated by immunoSEQ multiplex PCR, the TCRdb table keeps only in-frame clones and is missing some. V and J calls and clone size are copied from that table; D and trimming were computed from the DNA. The data hold nearly 110,000 clones, with about 91% observed a single time. The CDR3 is 18 residues long. In germline, CDR1 is SGHRS, CDR2 YFSETQ. Unmatched junction bases numbered 13, after V lost 3 bases and J lost 0 bases. The chain carries TRBV5-1 and TRBJ2-3, with 7 bases aligning to TRBD1. The receptor comes from a man aged 45-60 years with active or convalescent COVID-19. Sequenced material: peripheral blood. The CDR3 protein is CASSSSSRQGLSTDTQYF. CDR3 bases: TGCGCCAGCAGCTCCTCTTCCCGACAGGGCCTTAGCACAGATACGCAGTATTTT.